This T cell receptor beta chain was captured by sequencing in a study of cytomegalovirus exposure and HLA in healthy donors. This clone has only one observation. V lost 0 bases and J 4 bases, leaving 9 bases between the germline ends. The CDR3 contains 14 residues. In germline, CDR1 is WNHNN, CDR2 SYGVQD (reference sequence). The PCR employed 60 Vbeta primers together with 13 Jbeta primers. Some clones are missing from TCRdb's copy, which holds only in-frame ones; the method was immunoSEQ multiplex PCR. The sample yields some 110,000 clones, 60% to 80% seen once. Sequenced: PBMCs. This sequence joins TRBV10-1 and TRBJ2-5, with D unclear. This sequence was found in a man in his 60s in good health and CMV-seropositive. The CDR3 DNA follows: TGCGCCAGCAGTGAGTCGATCTGGAGAGAGACCCAGTACTTC. Translation gives CASSESIWRETQYF.